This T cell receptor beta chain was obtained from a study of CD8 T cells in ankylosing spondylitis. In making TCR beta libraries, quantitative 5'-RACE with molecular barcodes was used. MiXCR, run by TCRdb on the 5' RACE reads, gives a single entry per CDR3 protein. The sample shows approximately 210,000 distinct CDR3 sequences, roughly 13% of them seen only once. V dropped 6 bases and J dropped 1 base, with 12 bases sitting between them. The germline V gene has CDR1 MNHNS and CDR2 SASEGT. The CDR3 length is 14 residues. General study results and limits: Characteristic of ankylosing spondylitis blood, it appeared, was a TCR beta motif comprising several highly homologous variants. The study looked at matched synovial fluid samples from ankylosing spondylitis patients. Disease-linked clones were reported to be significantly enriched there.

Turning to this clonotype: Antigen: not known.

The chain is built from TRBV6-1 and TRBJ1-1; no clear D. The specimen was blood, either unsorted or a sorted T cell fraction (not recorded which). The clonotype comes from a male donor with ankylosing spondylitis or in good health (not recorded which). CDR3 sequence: CASSPTTENTEAFF. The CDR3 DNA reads TGTGCCAGCAGCCCCACGACGGAGAACACTGAAGCTTTCTTT.